Listed here are 20 T cell receptor beta chains from one sample, sequenced in a study of T cell changes during pregnancy in multiple sclerosis. Here immunoSEQ multiplex PCR was the method, and the copy in TCRdb shows in-frame clones only, minus some. The table has about 27,000 clones, 89% seen once. Specimen: CD8+ T cells from peripheral blood mononuclear cells, collected in the second trimester of pregnancy. These receptors originate from a female donor with multiple sclerosis, enrolled in a pregnancy study.

In DNA, the CDR3 is TGTGCCAGCAGTTACCAGGACGGGGGCTACAATGAGCAGTTCTTC. Encoded protein: CASSYQDGGYNEQFF. This chain joins TRBV6-6 and TRBJ2-1; D is perhaps TRBD2 (6 bases). Germline CDR1 MNHNY, CDR2 SVGAGI (reference sequence). The CDR3 has 15 residues. Trimming took 2 bases from V and 3 from J, leaving 11 bases between them.

This chain links TRBV28 with TRBJ2-3, with TRBD1 as a possible D gene (6 bases). The germline V gene has CDR1 MDHEN and CDR2 SYDVKM. The CDR3 is made up of 14 amino acids. Trimming took 8 bases from V and 3 from J, leaving 15 bases between them. DNA for the CDR3: TGTGCCAGCGAGTTGATGACAGGAACAGATACGCAGTATTTT. This encodes CASELMTGTDTQYF.

The CDR3 DNA is TGTGCCAGCAGTTTGGTCGGGACTCCTACGCGCGAGCAGTACTTC. Protein sequence: CASSLVGTPTREQYF. The chain combines TRBV28 with TRBJ2-7, with TRBD2 as a possible D gene (6 bases). Germline CDR1 MDHEN, CDR2 SYDVKM. V lost 3 bases and J 6 bases, leaving 18 bases between the germline ends. The CDR3 totals 15 residues.

This chain links TRBV6-6 with TRBJ1-4; D is perhaps TRBD1 (6 bases). The CDR3 contains 13 residues. The ends were cut back, 6 bases at V and 10 bases at J, with 15 bases in the middle. The germline CDR1 and CDR2 sequences are MNHNY and SVGAGI (reference sequence). CDR3 amino acids: CASRGTISGKLFF. The CDR3, as DNA: TGTGCCAGCAGGGGGACAATCAGCGGAAAACTGTTTTTT.

The chain combines TRBV4-2 with TRBJ2-7; the match to TRBD2 covers 8 bases. The CDR3 spans 17 residues. CDR1 and CDR2 from the germline V gene are LGHNA and YNFKEQ. Germline trimming cut 0 bases from V and 2 bases from J; bases unmatched to any gene: 9. The DNA of the CDR3 is TGTGCCAGCAGCCAAGAAGGGGTGGTAGCGGGGACCTACGAGCAGTACTTC. Its protein product is CASSQEGVVAGTYEQYF.

This clone was observed once. The rearrangement uses TRBV19 and TRBJ2-1, with 12 bases fitting TRBD2. Germline trimming cut 0 bases from V and 6 bases from J; bases unmatched to any gene: 9. The V gene's germline CDR1 is LNHDA and CDR2 SQIVND (reference sequence). This CDR3 has 18 residues. The CDR3 bases are TGTGCCAGTAGTATAGATCAAGGGACTAGCGGGCCTATCAATGAGCAGTTCTTC. Translated: CASSIDQGTSGPINEQFF.

For the CDR3, the DNA is TGTGCCACCTATTCCCGATCAGGACAGGGTGTGGAGACCCAGTACTTC. Translation: CATYSRSGQGVETQYF. The chain recombines TRBV15 with TRBJ2-5; TRBD1 matches at 8 bases. The germline V gene has CDR1 LNHNV and CDR2 YYDKDF (reference sequence). The CDR3 runs to 16 residues. J lost 5 bases, V lost 8 bases, and 16 bases had no gene match. Variable domain in full (rest from reference TRBV15 and TRBJ2-5): DAMVIQNPRYQVTQFGKPVTLSCSQTLNHNVMYWYQQKSSQAPKLLFHYYDKDFNNEADTPDNFQSRRPNTSFCFLDIRSPGLGDTAMYLCATYSRSGQGVETQYFGPGTRLLVL.

The rearrangement uses TRBV5-5 and TRBJ1-4; D may be TRBD1 (5 bases). Germline CDR1 reads SGHKS; CDR2 reads YYEKEE (reference sequence). V was shortened by 4 bases and J by 4 bases, with 11 bases between the two germline ends. The CDR3 has 14 residues. The DNA of the CDR3 is TGTGCCAGCAGCCACAGGCCAGTTAATGAAAAACTGTTTTTT. Translating gives CASSHRPVNEKLFF.

This clone was seen a handful of times. V is TRBV28 and J is TRBJ1-2; no clear D. The CDR3 runs to 14 residues. V lost 5 bases to trimming and J lost 7 bases, with 17 bases between them. Germline-derived CDR1 and CDR2 are MDHEN and SYDVKM. The CDR3 is CASSPQQTGIGYTF. CDR3 nucleotides: TGTGCCAGCAGTCCTCAACAAACGGGTATTGGCTACACCTTC.

The rearrangement joins TRBV27 to TRBJ2-7; TRBD1 might be the D (6 bases). CDR3 length: 14 amino acids. The V end was cut by 6 bases, the J end by 2 bases, with 14 bases between. Germline CDR1 MNHEY, CDR2 SMNVEV (reference sequence). CDR3 DNA sequence: TGTGCCAGCAGATTTCTTACAGGGACCTACGAGCAGTACTTC. As protein: CASRFLTGTYEQYF.

This CDR3 is CASITWGDTIYF. The CDR3 nucleotides are TGTGCCAGCATCACATGGGGGGACACCATATATTTT. This chain links TRBV28 with TRBJ1-3, with D perhaps TRBD1 (5 bases). V was trimmed by 7 bases and J by 8 bases, leaving 12 bases between them. The CDR3 contains 12 residues. The germline gives CDR1 MDHEN, CDR2 SYDVKM.

V usage is TRBV7-9 and J usage is TRBJ1-1; D gene uncertain. The CDR3 is 13 residues long. Germline loops: CDR1 SEHNR, CDR2 FQNEAQ (reference sequence). The V gene lost 5 bases and the J gene lost 4 bases, with 11 bases spanning the gap. The CDR3 reads CASSPTVSTEAFF. DNA of the CDR3: TGTGCCAGCAGCCCCACAGTGAGCACTGAAGCTTTCTTT.

A single count supports this clone. The chain has TRBV6-1 and TRBJ2-3; 12 bases align to TRBD2. V was clipped by 7 bases and J by 4 bases; unmatched bases: 6. This CDR3 is built from 15 residues. In germline, CDR1 is MNHNS, CDR2 SASEGT. CDR3 coding DNA: TGTGCCAGCACCCGACTAGCGGGAGAAGCAGATACGCAGTATTTT. This sequence encodes CASTRLAGEADTQYF.

V and J are TRBV27 and TRBJ1-2, with 7 bases that match TRBD1. The CDR3 totals 16 residues. The germline gives CDR1 MNHEY, CDR2 SMNVEV (reference sequence). V shed 4 bases, J shed 4 bases, and the junction held 12 bases outside the gene matches. The DNA for the CDR3 is TGTGCCAGCAGTTCACTCCTGGACAGGACCTTCTATGGCTACACCTTC. It specifies CASSSLLDRTFYGYTF.

The chain carries TRBV4-3 and TRBJ2-7; TRBD2 matches 7 bases. Germline V gene sequence: CDR1 LGHNA, CDR2 YSLEER. The trim removed 0 bases at V and 3 bases at J, leaving 8 bases unmatched. There are 16 residues in the CDR3. The CDR3 bases are TGCGCCAGCAGCCAAGATCTGGGCGCGGGAGACTACGAGCAGTACTTC. Its protein product is CASSQDLGAGDYEQYF.

The rearrangement uses TRBV9 and TRBJ2-7; TRBD1 matches at 8 bases. J gave up 0 bases and V 1 base, and 6 bases lay outside the gene matches. Germline CDR1 is SGDLS and CDR2 is YYNGEE. The CDR3 sequence is 16 residues long. CDR3 sequence reads: CASSVKQGGSSYEQYF. In DNA, the CDR3 is TGTGCCAGCAGCGTAAAACAGGGGGGTAGCTCCTACGAGCAGTACTTC.

This clone was counted once. V gene TRBV19 combines with J gene TRBJ2-6; 7 positions match TRBD1. This CDR3 is built from 18 residues. Germline trimming cut 6 bases from V and 1 base from J; bases unmatched to any gene: 12. CDR1 LNHDA and CDR2 SQIVND come from the germline V gene (reference sequence). CDR3 sequence: CASRRTGVARSGANVLTF. Written as DNA, the CDR3 is TGTGCCAGTAGGCGAACAGGGGTTGCCAGATCTGGGGCCAACGTCCTGACTTTC.

The gene calls are TRBV5-6 and TRBJ1-3; D ambiguous. V dropped 2 bases and J dropped 2 bases, with 8 bases sitting between them. Germline V gene lookup returns CDR1 SGHDT and CDR2 YYEEEE. The CDR3 covers 14 residues. The chain's CDR3 is CASSLRGTGNTIYF. The DNA for the CDR3 is TGTGCCAGCAGCTTACGAGGGACTGGAAACACCATATATTTT. The complete variable domain, with remaining parts taken from reference TRBV5-6 and TRBJ1-3, reads DAGVTQSPTHLIKTRGQQVTLRCSPKSGHDTVSWYQQALGQGPQFIFQYYEEEERQRGNFPDRFSGHQFPNYSSELNVNALLLGDSALYLCASSLRGTGNTIYFGEGSWLTVV.

The rearrangement links TRBV7-6 to TRBJ2-2, with 9 bases aligning to TRBD1. Unmatched junction bases numbered 6, after V lost 4 bases and J lost 6 bases. The CDR3 contains 15 residues. Looked up from germline, CDR1 is SGHVS and CDR2 is FNYEAQ. This CDR3 reads CASSSSTGGAGELFF. The CDR3 region has the DNA TGTGCCAGCAGCTCCTCGACAGGGGGAGCCGGGGAGCTGTTTTTT. Supplemented by reference TRBV7-6 and TRBJ2-2, the full variable domain reads GAGVSQSPRYKVTKRGQDVALRCDPISGHVSLYWYRQALGQGPEFLTYFNYEAQQDKSGLPNDRFSAERPEGSISTLTIQRTEQRDSAMYRCASSSSTGGAGELFFGEGSRLTVL.

This rearrangement joins TRBV19 to TRBJ1-1; D call uncertain. Germline V gene sequence: CDR1 LNHDA, CDR2 SQIVND (reference sequence). The CDR3 has 15 amino acids. Deletions cut 3 bases from V and 0 bases from J, with 11 bases between. CDR3 sequence (DNA): TGTGCCAGTAGTATTGTTTCGGACTTGAACACTGAAGCTTTCTTT. Encoded protein: CASSIVSDLNTEAFF. Together with reference TRBV19 and TRBJ1-1, the CDR3 gives the full variable domain: DGGITQSPKYLFRKEGQNVTLSCEQNLNHDAMYWYRQDPGQGLRLIYYSQIVNDFQKGDIAEGYSVSREKKESFPLTVTSAQKNPTAFYLCASSIVSDLNTEAFFGQGTRLTVV.